This TCR beta chain is from a study of beta chain features in type 1 diabetes. Overall study context: The samples had 85 million to 140 million sorted cells examined in all. Broader study findings: Relative to healthy donors, patients appeared to have naive, central memory and Treg TCRB repertoires that were more similar. PCR may have favored shorter templates equally in patients and controls. The study found moderately but significantly shorter TCRB CDR3s in all four CD4+ subsets of Type 1 diabetes patients.

CDR1 is SGHNT, CDR2 YYREEE, per germline (reference sequence). The CDR3 is 15 residues long. With 1 base removed from V and 2 bases from J, the gap between germline ends came to 7 bases. Sorted populations all had greater than 98% purity. This clone was picked up a small number of times. Its specificity is not known. Sequencing targeted expressed TCRB transcripts, as all isolated RNA had been reverse transcribed. Sequencing used immunoSEQ multiplex PCR; TCRdb keeps in-frame clones, though not all of them. The sample carries approximately 280,000 clones, 15% recorded once. This rearrangement joins TRBV5-4 to TRBJ2-6; D call uncertain. The sequencing sample was made of naive CD4+ T cells from blood. The receptor was isolated from a man younger than 35 with type 1 diabetes. The CDR3 region is CASSLSLAGANVLTF. The CDR3 nucleotides read TGTGCCAGCAGCTTGTCGCTAGCTGGGGCCAACGTCCTGACTTTC.